In its sample, the clone carrying this T cell receptor beta chain was seen once. This sample was included in a study of blood T cell dynamics during melanoma immunotherapy. CDR3 length equals 13 residues. In germline, CDR1 is WNHNN, CDR2 SYGVQD (reference sequence). Trimming left V 5 bases short and J 3 bases short, with 11 bases between. Every bulk PBMC sample received the same 350 ng of DNA. Sequencing used immunoSEQ multiplex PCR; TCRdb keeps in-frame clones, though not all of them. Of about 12,000 clones in the sample, nearly 90% were seen once. Time point denoted: pre-treatment baseline. One draw preceded checkpoint blockade; another followed its first cycle at week 3.

This clonotype was obtained from a human donor with melanoma. The sequences come from blood, collected from a patient treated with checkpoint blockade. The chain joins TRBV10-1 to TRBJ2-7, with D perhaps TRBD2 (6 bases). The CDR3 DNA reads as TGCGCCAGCAGTAGTTGGGGGGACTACGAGCAGTACTTC. It is translated as CASSSWGDYEQYF.